This T cell receptor beta chain stems from a study of T cells in Graves' hyperthyroidism and ophthalmopathy. The CDR3 contains 13 residues. CDR1 is KGHSH and CDR2 is LQKENI in the germline V gene. The V end was cut by 1 base, the J end by 5 bases, with 9 bases between. RNA transcripts gave rise to amplified TCR beta CDR3 regions. Researchers ran a first-round RT-PCR on the TCR CDR3 using the HTBI primer set. TCRdb ran MiXCR on the multiplex PCR reads and lists one entry per CDR3 protein. The sample has hundreds of thousands of distinct CDR3 sequences, 15% to 20% seen once. Sequenced input: blood. This TCR derives from a woman aged 18-29 years with Graves' hyperthyroidism. The rearrangement joins TRBV18 to TRBJ2-7; weak D call: TRBD2 (5 bases). As DNA, the CDR3 is TGTGCCAGCTCACCACGGACGAGGGACGAGCAGTACTTC. It is translated as CASSPRTRDEQYF. Using reference TRBV18 and TRBJ2-7 for the parts outside the CDR3, the full variable domain is NAGVMQNPRHLVRRRGQEARLRCSPMKGHSHVYWYRQLPEEGLKFMVYLQKENIIDESGMPKERFSAEFPKEGPSILRIQQVVRGDSAAYFCASSPRTRDEQYFGPGTRLTVT.